This TCR beta chain originates from a study of shared T cell receptors in the human thymus. TCRdb's table, derived via immunoSEQ multiplex PCR, lists solely in-frame clones and lacks some. This table holds about 380,000 clones, around 93% found once. From germline, CDR1 is LNHDA and CDR2 SQIVND (reference sequence). The CDR3 loop spans 18 amino acids. The V gene end was trimmed by 3 bases and the J gene end by 3 bases; junction bases not matched to a gene: 17. This TCR came from a human donor. The V call is TRBV19, the J call TRBJ2-7; TRBD1 agrees at 7 bases. Material for sequencing was thymocytes. CDR3 DNA sequence: TGTGCCAGTAGTATGTTCGTGGGGACAGCAAAAAATCTCTACGAGCAGTACTTC. Residues: CASSMFVGTAKNLYEQYF.